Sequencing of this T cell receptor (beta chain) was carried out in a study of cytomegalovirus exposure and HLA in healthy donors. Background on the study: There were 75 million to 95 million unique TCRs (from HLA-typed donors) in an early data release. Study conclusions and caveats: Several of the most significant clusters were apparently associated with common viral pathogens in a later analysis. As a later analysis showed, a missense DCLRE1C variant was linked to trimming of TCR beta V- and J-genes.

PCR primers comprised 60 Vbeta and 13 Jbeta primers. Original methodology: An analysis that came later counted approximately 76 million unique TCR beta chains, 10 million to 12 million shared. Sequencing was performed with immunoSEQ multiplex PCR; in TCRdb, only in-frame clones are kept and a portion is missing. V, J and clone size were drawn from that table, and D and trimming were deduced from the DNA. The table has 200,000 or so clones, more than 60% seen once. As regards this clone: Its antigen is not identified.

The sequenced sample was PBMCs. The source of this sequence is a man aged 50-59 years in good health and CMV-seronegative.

CDR3: CASSPIQGSNQPQHF. The CDR3 nucleotides read TGTGCCAGCTCGCCTATACAGGGAAGCAATCAGCCCCAGCATTTT. This chain uses TRBV18 with TRBJ1-5; weak D call: TRBD1 (6 bases). V lost 6 bases to trimming and J lost 1 base, with 13 bases between them. CDR1 and CDR2 (germline): KGHSH, LQKENI. The CDR3 has 15 residues.